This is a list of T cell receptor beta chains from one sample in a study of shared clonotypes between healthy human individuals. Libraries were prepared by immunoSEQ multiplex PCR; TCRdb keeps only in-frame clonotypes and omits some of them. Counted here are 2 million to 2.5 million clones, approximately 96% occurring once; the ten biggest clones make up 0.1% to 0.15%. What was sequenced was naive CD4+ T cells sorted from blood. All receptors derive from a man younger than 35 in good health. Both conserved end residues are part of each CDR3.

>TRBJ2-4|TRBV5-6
CASSIPPGTGSPIQYF
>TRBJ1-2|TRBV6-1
CASHEGGPAYGYTF
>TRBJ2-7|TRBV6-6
CASSTYEGYEQYF
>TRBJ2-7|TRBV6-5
CASRKMPGQSYEQYF
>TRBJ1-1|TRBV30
CAWSVWDKPFAEAFF
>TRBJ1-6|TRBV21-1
CASSCPQAISPLHF
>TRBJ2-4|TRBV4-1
CASSQVNGEGKNIQYF
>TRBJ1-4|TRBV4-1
CASSQETANFQEKLFF
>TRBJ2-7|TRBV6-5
CASSSPGGGYEQYF
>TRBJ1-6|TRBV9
CASSVQPSGGESPLHF
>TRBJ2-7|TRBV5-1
CASSPERQGAGEQYF
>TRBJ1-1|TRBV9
CASSADHNTEAFF
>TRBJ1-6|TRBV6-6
CAGGRQTYSPLHF
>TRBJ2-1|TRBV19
CASSIVAGLVNEQFF
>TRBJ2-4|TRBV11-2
CASSSHDRGTLAKNIQYF
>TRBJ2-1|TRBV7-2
CASSLELAGGVEQFF
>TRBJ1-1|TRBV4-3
CASSQGSAGESLNTEAFF
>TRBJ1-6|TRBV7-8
CASSLRQGIPLHF
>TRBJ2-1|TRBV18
CASSPSLLAGYNEQFF
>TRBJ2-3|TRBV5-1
CASSPGAASGDTQYF
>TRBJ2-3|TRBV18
CASSPNRVDTQYF
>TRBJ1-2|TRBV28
CASKGQGAPNYGYTF
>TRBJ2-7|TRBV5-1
CASSSEGFSYEQYF
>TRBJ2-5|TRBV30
CAWSGGTKETQYF
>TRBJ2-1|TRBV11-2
CASSSLSPRTSGSYNEQFF
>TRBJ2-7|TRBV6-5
CASRGLGEDEQYF
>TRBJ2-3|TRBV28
CASSLGGATDTQYF
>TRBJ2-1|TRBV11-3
CASSLDNEQFF
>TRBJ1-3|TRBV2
CASSDLRGPGNTIYF
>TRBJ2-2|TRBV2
CASSVSGTGELFF
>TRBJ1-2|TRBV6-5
CASSREGGHGYTF
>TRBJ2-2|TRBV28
CASSRGQGTIPNTGELFF
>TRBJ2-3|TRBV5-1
CASSERTGVQDTQYF
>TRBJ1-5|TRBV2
CASRPSGGDQPQHF
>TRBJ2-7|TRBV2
CASSDWTLSSYEQYF
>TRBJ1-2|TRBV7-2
CASSSRGVGGYTF
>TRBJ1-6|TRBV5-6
CASSLGWSSYNSPLHF
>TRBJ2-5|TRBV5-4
CASSWTGETQETQYF
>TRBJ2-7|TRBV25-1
CAISPGVNYEQYF
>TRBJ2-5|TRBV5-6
CASSLRGTGGQETQYF
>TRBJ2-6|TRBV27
CASSFSRLAGASGANVLTF
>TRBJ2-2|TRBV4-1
CASSPRTGENTGELFF
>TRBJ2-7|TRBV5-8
CASSSLGLTGEQYF
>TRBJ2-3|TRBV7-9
CASSKTGGLRTDTQYF
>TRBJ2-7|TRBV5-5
CASSALGSYEQYF
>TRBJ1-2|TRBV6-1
CASSEGFGREVGYTF
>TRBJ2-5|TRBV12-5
CASGLVVRTGGETQYF
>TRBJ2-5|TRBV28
CASSLSPLGDQYF
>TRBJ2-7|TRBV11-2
CASSPGTSGIYEQYF
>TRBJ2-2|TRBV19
CASRKMGRNTGELFF
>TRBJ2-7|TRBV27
CASSYLANHEQYF
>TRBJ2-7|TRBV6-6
CASSYLGSRDEQYF
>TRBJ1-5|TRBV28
CASSARISSEGNQPQHF
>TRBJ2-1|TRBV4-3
CASSQDSNAYNEQFF
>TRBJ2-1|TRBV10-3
CAISKAYNEQFF
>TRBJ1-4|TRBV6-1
CASSEAGLWLLFF
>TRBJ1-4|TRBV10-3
CAISESANEKLFF
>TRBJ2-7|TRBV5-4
CASSLRAGPLSYEQYF
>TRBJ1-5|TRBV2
CASSDHSNNQPQHF
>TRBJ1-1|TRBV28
CASRSGTMNTEAFF